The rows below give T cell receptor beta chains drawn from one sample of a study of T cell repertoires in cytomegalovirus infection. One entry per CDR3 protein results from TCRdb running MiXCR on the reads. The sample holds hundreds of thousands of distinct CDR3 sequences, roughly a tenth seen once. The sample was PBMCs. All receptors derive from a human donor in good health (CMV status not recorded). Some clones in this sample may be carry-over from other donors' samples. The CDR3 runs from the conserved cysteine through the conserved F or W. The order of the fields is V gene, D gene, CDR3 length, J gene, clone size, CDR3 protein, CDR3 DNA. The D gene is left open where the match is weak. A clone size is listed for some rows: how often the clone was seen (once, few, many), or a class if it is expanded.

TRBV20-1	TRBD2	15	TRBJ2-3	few	CSVADSSGVTDTQYF	TGCAGTGTTGCCGACTCCAGCGGGGTCACAGATACGCAGTATTTT
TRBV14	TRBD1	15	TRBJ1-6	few	CASSQRQGLNSPLHF	TGTGCCAGCAGCCAAAGACAGGGGTTGAATTCACCCCTCCACTTT
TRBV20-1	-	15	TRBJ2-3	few	CSALVGGPTTDTQYF	TGCAGTGCTCTGGTGGGGGGACCCACCACAGATACGCAGTATTTT
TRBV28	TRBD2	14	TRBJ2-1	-	CASSDWGGNNEQFF	TGTGCCAGCAGCGACTGGGGGGGGAACAATGAGCAGTTCTTC
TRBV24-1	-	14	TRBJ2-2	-	CATSSTSDTGELFF	TGTGCCACCAGTTCCACCTCCGACACCGGGGAGCTGTTTTTT
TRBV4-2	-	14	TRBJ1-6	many	CASSQDRGSSPLHF	TGTGCCAGCAGCCAAGATAGGGGGTCTTCACCCCTCCACTTT
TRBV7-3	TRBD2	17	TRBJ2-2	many	CASSLSGLAGVTGELFF	TGTGCCAGCAGCTTAAGCGGACTAGCGGGGGTTACCGGGGAGCTGTTTTTT
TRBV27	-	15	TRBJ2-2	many	CASTFYAAAAGELFF	TGTGCCAGCACCTTTTATGCCGCCGCGGCCGGGGAGCTGTTTTTT
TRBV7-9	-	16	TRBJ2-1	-	CASSIVSGGQGPNQFF	TGTGCCAGCAGCATAGTCTCGGGTGGGCAGGGACCAAACCAGTTCTTC
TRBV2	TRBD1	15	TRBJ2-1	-	CASSTTGTGYGEQFF	TGTGCCAGCAGTACTACCGGGACAGGGTACGGTGAGCAGTTCTTC
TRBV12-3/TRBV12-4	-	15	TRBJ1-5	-	CASSPREGGNQPQHF	TGTGCCAGCAGTCCACGGGAGGGGGGCAATCAGCCCCAGCATTTT
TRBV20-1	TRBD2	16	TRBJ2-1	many	CSAAERGVGSYNEQFF	TGCAGTGCCGCCGAGCGGGGGGTAGGCTCCTACAATGAGCAGTTCTTC
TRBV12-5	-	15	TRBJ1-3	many	CASVPSGVPGNTIYF	TGTGCTAGTGTCCCTTCAGGAGTTCCTGGAAACACCATATATTTT
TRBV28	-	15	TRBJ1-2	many	CASSSGIASNYGYTF	TGTGCCAGCAGTTCTGGGATCGCCTCTAACTATGGCTACACCTTC
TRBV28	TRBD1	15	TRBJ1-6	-	CASRTGASDNSPLHF	TGTGCCAGCAGGACAGGGGCCTCGGATAATTCACCCCTCCACTTT
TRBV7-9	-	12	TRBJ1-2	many	CASDRATYGYTF	TGTGCCAGCGACAGAGCTACCTATGGCTACACCTTC
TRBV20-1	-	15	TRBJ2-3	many	CSAREGGGHTDTQYF	TGCAGTGCTAGAGAAGGCGGGGGCCACACAGATACGCAGTATTTT
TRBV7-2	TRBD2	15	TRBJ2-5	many	CASSNSGGGLETQYF	TGTGCCAGCAGCAACTCTGGCGGGGGGCTGGAGACCCAGTACTTC
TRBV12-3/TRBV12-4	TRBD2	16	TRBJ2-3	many	CASPQSASGGADTQYF	TGTGCCAGCCCCCAGTCGGCTAGCGGGGGTGCAGATACGCAGTATTTT